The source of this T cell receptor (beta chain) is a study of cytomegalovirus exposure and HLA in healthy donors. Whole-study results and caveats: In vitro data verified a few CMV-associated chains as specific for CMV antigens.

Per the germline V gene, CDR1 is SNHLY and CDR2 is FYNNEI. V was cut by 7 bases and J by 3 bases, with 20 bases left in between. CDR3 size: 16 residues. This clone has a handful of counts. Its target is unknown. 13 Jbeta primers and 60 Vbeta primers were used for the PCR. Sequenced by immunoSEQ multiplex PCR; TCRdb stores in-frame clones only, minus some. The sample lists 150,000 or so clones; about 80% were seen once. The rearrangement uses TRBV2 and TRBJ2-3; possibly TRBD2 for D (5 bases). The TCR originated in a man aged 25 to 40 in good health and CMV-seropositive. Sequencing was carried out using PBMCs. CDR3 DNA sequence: TGTGCCAGCAATCCTCGGGGTTTTAGAGGGACAGATACGCAGTATTTT. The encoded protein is CASNPRGFRGTDTQYF.